This T cell receptor (beta chain) was sequenced in a study of T cell repertoires in cytomegalovirus infection. Study-level information: Public TCR beta signature analysis indicated the presence of both CMV infection and matching HLA type. Study-level points and caveats: CMV-specific TCR beta clonotypes restricted by HLA-C were the ones dominating the ex vivo response. The study identified carriers of CMV plus the relevant HLA from cumulative public TCR beta family frequency.

TCRdb reanalysed the reads using MiXCR and keeps one entry per CDR3 protein. The sample contains fewer than 300,000 distinct CDR3 sequences, roughly 24% of which appear only once. From germline, CDR1 is DFQATT and CDR2 SNEGSKA (reference sequence). Trimming removed 1 base at V and 3 bases at J, with 1 base between. This CDR3 contains 12 residues. On this clonotype itself: Its antigen is not identified.

The sequence was collected from a human donor in good health (CMV status not recorded). Some clones in this sample may be carry-over from other donors' samples. Sequencing used PBMCs. The genes are TRBV20-1 and TRBJ1-6; D gene ambiguous. CDR3 sequence reads: CSARGYNSPLHF. The DNA of the CDR3 is TGCAGTGCTAGAGGCTATAATTCACCCCTCCACTTT.